One sample yielded the 26 T cell receptor beta chains listed below, sequenced in a study of shared clonotypes between healthy human individuals. The protocol was immunoSEQ multiplex PCR, while the TCRdb copy is restricted to in-frame clones and leaves out a portion. Altogether hundreds of thousands of clones are present, about 80% being singletons, with the ten largest covering around 1.8%. What was sequenced was memory CD4+ T cells sorted from blood. Subset: CD45RA-negative fraction. These receptors were collected from a woman in her twenties or thirties in good health.

V usage is TRBV7-2 and J usage is TRBJ2-3, with D uncertain. Trimming left V 2 bases short and J 1 base short, with 7 bases between. The CDR3 spans 14 residues. CDR1 and CDR2 from the germline V gene are SGHTA and FQGNSA. CDR3 amino acids: CASSLRQRTDTQYF. Here the CDR3 DNA reads TGTGCCAGCAGCTTAAGGCAGCGCACAGATACGCAGTATTTT.

This chain joins TRBV7-9 and TRBJ2-2; 8 nucleotides agree with TRBD2. In germline, CDR1 is SEHNR, CDR2 FQNEAQ (reference sequence). This CDR3 has 16 residues. V shed 5 bases and J 5 bases; nucleotides not matched to a gene: 10. Here the CDR3 reads CASSPTGTSDTGELFF. The DNA for the CDR3 is TGTGCCAGCAGCCCTACCGGGACTAGTGATACCGGGGAGCTGTTTTTT.

The chain recombines TRBV6-6 with TRBJ2-7, with a weak D call TRBD2 (5 bases). The V end lost 0 bases, the J end lost 6 bases, and 12 bases lay between the germline ends. In germline, CDR1 is MNHNY, CDR2 SVGAGI (reference sequence). This CDR3 is built from 14 residues. The CDR3 here is CASSYSIGRGEQYF. For the CDR3, the DNA is TGTGCCAGCAGTTACTCGATTGGGAGAGGCGAGCAGTACTTC.

Points on this clone: The same CDR3 also results from other DNA sequences found in this sample. The chain has TRBV28 and TRBJ1-1; D ambiguous. V dropped 3 bases and J dropped 0 bases, with 11 bases sitting between them. The CDR3 sequence is 15 residues long. The germline gives CDR1 MDHEN, CDR2 SYDVKM. CDR3 in amino acids: CASSLVGRLNTEAFF. The CDR3 bases are TGTGCCAGCAGTTTGGTGGGGAGATTGAACACTGAAGCTTTCTTT.

A note on this clone: The sample carries other DNA sequences with the same CDR3. As DNA, the CDR3 is TGTGCCAGCCGACTAGCGGGTTGGACCGGGGAGCTGTTTTTT. Encoded protein: CASRLAGWTGELFF. The chain employs TRBV6-1 and TRBJ2-2; 10 bases are a match to TRBD2. Germline V gene lookup returns CDR1 MNHNS and CDR2 SASEGT. The CDR3 is made up of 14 amino acids. Germline trimming cut 8 bases from V and 5 bases from J; bases unmatched to any gene: 5.

The J gene is TRBJ2-5, the V gene TRBV28; perhaps TRBD2 as D (6 bases). The V end lost 5 bases, the J end lost 4 bases, and 17 bases lay between the germline ends. The V gene's germline CDR1 is MDHEN and CDR2 SYDVKM. The CDR3 is 15 amino acids. As DNA, the CDR3 is TGTGCCAGCAGTCCTCGGACTAAAATGGGAGAGACCCAGTACTTC. Amino acids: CASSPRTKMGETQYF. Combining the CDR3 with reference TRBV28 and TRBJ2-5 gives the whole variable domain DVKVTQSSRYLVKRTGEKVFLECVQDMDHENMFWYRQDPGLGLRLIYFSYDVKMKEKGDIPEGYSVSREKKERFSLILESASTNQTSMYLCASSPRTKMGETQYFGPGTRLLVL.

The chain couples TRBV19 to TRBJ1-3, with no clear D. The germline gives CDR1 LNHDA, CDR2 SQIVND (reference sequence). Trimming stripped 7 bases from V and 2 bases from J, with 0 bases between. CDR3 length equals 10 residues. Written as DNA, the CDR3 is TGTGCCAGTACTGGAAACACCATATATTTT. Translating gives CASTGNTIYF.

The V gene is TRBV5-4, the J gene TRBJ2-7; 11 bases map to TRBD2. The CDR3 has 16 amino acids. Unmatched junction bases numbered 7, after V lost 5 bases and J lost 0 bases. Germline loops: CDR1 SGHNT, CDR2 YYREEE (reference sequence). CDR3 nucleotide sequence: TGTGCCAGCAGAAAGACTAGCGGGGAGGGCTCCTACGAGCAGTACTTC. It specifies CASRKTSGEGSYEQYF.

This clone was counted many times. The rearrangement joins TRBV5-1 to TRBJ2-5; tentatively, D is TRBD1 (6 bases). V was pared by 6 bases and J by 5 bases, with 20 bases between. CDR3 length: 15 residues. Germline lookup yields CDR1 SGHRS and CDR2 YFSETQ. CDR3 sequence: CASTQQGPGLETQYF. In DNA form, the CDR3 reads TGCGCCAGCACACAACAGGGTCCCGGTTTGGAGACCCAGTACTTC.

This rearrangement joins TRBV6-6 to TRBJ2-5; the D gene could be TRBD1 or TRBD2 (5 bases each). This CDR3 contains 14 residues. V lost 4 bases to trimming and J lost 2 bases, with 11 bases between them. Germline lookup yields CDR1 MNHNY and CDR2 SVGAGI (reference sequence). As DNA, the CDR3 is TGTGCCAGCAGTTCGCCGGGACCACAAGAGACCCAGTACTTC. Translating gives CASSSPGPQETQYF.

This clone is a singleton in its sample. In DNA, the CDR3 is TGTGCCAGCAGCTTAGCGACAGAGAAAGAGACCCAGTACTTC. It translates to CASSLATEKETQYF. The genes are TRBV7-9 and TRBJ2-5, with a weak D call TRBD1 (5 bases). The ends were cut back, 0 bases at V and 3 bases at J, with 8 bases in the middle. CDR1 and CDR2 (germline): SEHNR, FQNEAQ (reference sequence). The CDR3 has 14 residues.

The chain employs TRBV5-4 and TRBJ2-5; D uncertain. The CDR3 runs 15 residues. CDR1 is SGHNT and CDR2 is YYREEE in the germline V gene (reference sequence). Trimming removed 1 base at V and 1 base at J, with 11 bases between. The CDR3 DNA follows: TGTGCCAGCAGCTTGACAGTCACGTCCCAAGAGACCCAGTACTTC. Translation gives CASSLTVTSQETQYF.

This chain connects TRBV28 to TRBJ1-1; D unresolved. Germline CDR1 and CDR2: MDHEN and SYDVKM. Trimming took off 4 bases at V and 1 base at J, with 7 bases between the two ends. CDR3 size: 13 residues. The CDR3 spells CASSWPENTEAFF. DNA of the CDR3: TGTGCCAGCAGTTGGCCAGAGAACACTGAAGCTTTCTTT.

Comments on this clone: This may be a read error, as it is one base from a much larger clone. The sample holds other DNA sequences that translate to the same CDR3. This chain connects TRBV30 to TRBJ2-3; D uncertain. The germline V gene encodes CDR1 GTSNPN and CDR2 SVGIG (reference sequence). CDR3 length: 11 amino acids. Trimming left V 2 bases short and J 4 bases short, with 4 bases between. CDR3 protein: CAWSTADTQYF. The CDR3 coding sequence is TGTGCCTGGAGTACAGCAGATACGCAGTATTTT.

The rearrangement joins TRBV4-2 to TRBJ1-4; tentative D call: TRBD1 (5 bases). Trimming pared 0 bases from V and 11 bases from J, leaving 16 bases between. Germline V gene data show CDR1 as LGHNA and CDR2 as YNFKEQ. This CDR3 region has 15 residues. The DNA of the CDR3 is TGTGCCAGCAGCCAAGATCTTACAGGAAAGAGGAAACTGTTTTTT. Its protein product is CASSQDLTGKRKLFF.

The chain links TRBV28 to TRBJ2-3, with TRBD1 as a possible D gene (6 bases). This CDR3 comprises 15 residues. The V gene's germline CDR1 is MDHEN and CDR2 SYDVKM. Trimming pared 5 bases from V and 6 bases from J, leaving 18 bases between. CDR3 bases: TGTGCCAGCAGTCCCTCGGACAGTACTGGGGATACGCAGTATTTT. This encodes CASSPSDSTGDTQYF.

CDR3 sequence: CASSLESGANSPLHF. In nucleotides, the CDR3 is TGTGCCAGCAGCTTAGAGTCAGGGGCCAATTCACCCCTCCACTTT. V is TRBV7-8 and J is TRBJ1-6, with D possibly being TRBD1 (6 bases). The CDR3 runs 15 residues. Germline CDR1 SGHVS, CDR2 FQNEAQ. V was pared by 1 base and J by 7 bases, with 11 bases between.

This clone was seen at least ten times. The chain recombines TRBV2 with TRBJ2-7, with D tentatively TRBD1 (5 bases). V was shortened by 1 base and J by 6 bases, with 16 bases between the two germline ends. CDR1 SNHLY and CDR2 FYNNEI come from the germline V gene. This CDR3 has 15 residues. The CDR3 DNA sequence: TGTGCCAGCAGTGAAGAGGGGCAGGGCCAATCCGAGCAGTACTTC. Its translation is CASSEEGQGQSEQYF. The full variable domain, with the rest looked up from reference TRBV2 and TRBJ2-7, is EPEVTQTPSHQVTQMGQEVILRCVPISNHLYFYWYRQILGQKVEFLVSFYNNEISEKSEIFDDQFSVERPDGSNFTLKIRSTKLEDSAMYFCASSEEGQGQSEQYFGPGTRLTVT.

This sequence joins TRBV7-3 and TRBJ2-3; 7 bases are shared with TRBD1. The CDR3 is 15 residues long. Germline loops: CDR1 SGHTA, CDR2 FQGTGA. Losses at the gene ends were 0 bases for V and 2 bases for J; bases not matched to a gene: 2. As DNA, the CDR3 is TGTGCCAGCAGCTTAACGGGACAGCTCACAGATACGCAGTATTTT. It yields the protein CASSLTGQLTDTQYF.

V gene TRBV6-5 combines with J gene TRBJ1-1; D gene ambiguous. The V gene's germline CDR1 is MNHEY and CDR2 SVGAGI. The CDR3 spans 13 residues. Trimming took 6 bases from V and 7 from J, leaving 15 bases between them. The CDR3 nucleotides are TGTGCCAGCAGCTCACTACGGCTGGGTGAAGCTTTCTTT. Its protein product is CASSSLRLGEAFF.

This clone was observed a handful of times. This chain links TRBV28 with TRBJ2-5, with 13 bases aligning to TRBD2. The J segment lost 5 bases and the V segment lost 5 bases, leaving 8 bases of the junction unmatched. The germline gives CDR1 MDHEN, CDR2 SYDVKM. The CDR3 sequence is 16 residues long. CDR3 amino acids: CASSLGGTSGTETQYF. The CDR3 DNA is TGTGCCAGCAGTCTGGGGGGGACTAGCGGGACTGAGACCCAGTACTTC.

The chain recombines TRBV9 with TRBJ2-1, with D uncertain. Germline CDR1 SGDLS, CDR2 YYNGEE. The CDR3 extends over 13 amino acids. Trimming took 0 bases from V and 2 from J, leaving 3 bases between them. The CDR3 region is CASSVGAYNEQFF. CDR3 DNA: TGTGCCAGCAGCGTAGGGGCCTACAATGAGCAGTTCTTC.

V and J are TRBV6-1 and TRBJ1-2; D gene ambiguous. The CDR3 sequence is 15 residues long. V lost 2 bases and J lost 9, with 19 bases in between. CDR1 MNHNS and CDR2 SASEGT come from the germline V gene. CDR3 in amino acids: CASSESAGDLWSYTF. CDR3 bases: TGTGCCAGCAGTGAATCGGCAGGTGATCTATGGAGCTACACCTTC.

The CDR3 reads CASSIWGSSSQETQYF. The CDR3 region has the DNA TGTGCCAGTAGTATATGGGGAAGCTCGTCACAAGAGACCCAGTACTTC. The chain joins TRBV19 to TRBJ2-5; D unresolved. The germline CDR1 and CDR2 sequences are LNHDA and SQIVND (reference sequence). CDR3 length: 16 amino acids. V lost 2 bases and J 2 bases, leaving 15 bases between the germline ends.

V usage is TRBV4-2 and J usage is TRBJ2-1, with 12 bases that match TRBD2. Germline V gene data show CDR1 as LGHNA and CDR2 as YNFKEQ. J was trimmed by 0 bases and V by 0 bases; bases with no gene match: 9. The CDR3 has 20 amino acids. The CDR3 sequence: CASSQDPPSGRGGSYNEQFF. The CDR3 DNA is TGTGCCAGCAGCCAAGATCCTCCTAGCGGGAGGGGGGGCTCCTACAATGAGCAGTTCTTC.

This chain links TRBV6-5 with TRBJ2-7; the D is unclear. V shed 0 bases and J shed 3 bases, with 9 bases lying between them. Germline CDR1 is MNHEY and CDR2 is SVGAGI. This CDR3 is 14 amino acids long. This CDR3 is CASSYSAGVYEQYF. CDR3 in DNA: TGTGCCAGCAGTTACTCGGCAGGAGTCTACGAGCAGTACTTC.